These 21 T cell receptor beta chains share one sample of origin, sequenced in a study of graft-versus-host responses after intestinal transplantation. Assay: immunoSEQ multiplex PCR; the TCRdb copy retains only in-frame clones and omits some. The profile shows some 8,200 clones, just under 95% of them singletons. The sample consisted of PBMCs, taken 30 to 32 days after intestinal transplant. These receptor sequences come from a human patient who received an intestinal transplant, so some T cells may come from the graft donor.

V gene TRBV5-8 combines with J gene TRBJ2-3; 9 bases match TRBD1. The germline V gene has CDR1 SGHTS and CDR2 YDEGEE. The CDR3 is 20 amino acids. The V gene end was trimmed by 1 base and the J gene end by 2 bases; junction bases not matched to a gene: 17. The CDR3 DNA sequence: TGTGCCAGCAGCTTGAGGGACAGGGTGTTTCTAGAGCGGGACACAGATACGCAGTATTTT. This gives the protein CASSLRDRVFLERDTDTQYF.

The J gene is TRBJ2-7, the V gene TRBV18; unclear D gene. Between the trimmed V and J ends, which lost 9 bases and 2 bases, there was a span of 11 bases. Germline V gives CDR1 KGHSH, CDR2 LQKENI. The CDR3 totals 12 residues. The CDR3 loop reads CARAENPYEQYF. CDR3 in DNA: TGTGCCAGAGCAGAGAATCCCTACGAGCAGTACTTC.

The chain employs TRBV6-6 and TRBJ2-2, with unresolved D. From germline, CDR1 is MNHNY and CDR2 SVGAGI (reference sequence). V was trimmed by 6 bases and J by 4 bases, leaving 3 bases between them. The CDR3 contains 11 residues. CDR3 protein: CASSFTGELFF. CDR3 in DNA: TGTGCCAGCAGCTTCACCGGGGAGCTGTTTTTT.

The V call is TRBV11-2, the J call TRBJ2-3, with TRBD2 identical over 8 bases. The CDR3 runs to 14 residues. The V segment lost 5 bases and the J segment 1 base; nucleotides outside the gene matches: 2. Germline V lookup: CDR1 SGHAT, CDR2 FQNNGV. For the CDR3, the DNA is TGTGCCAGCAGCGGAGCGGGGGGCACAGATACGCAGTATTTT. Translation: CASSGAGGTDTQYF.

This chain uses TRBV9 with TRBJ2-7; perhaps D is TRBD1 or TRBD2 (6 bases each). The CDR3 covers 15 residues. V was trimmed by 1 base and J by 2 bases, leaving 13 bases between them. Germline V gives CDR1 SGDLS, CDR2 YYNGEE. The CDR3 region has the DNA TGTGCCAGCAGCGTACTTGGGGGGCCTCCCTACGAGCAGTACTTC. It is translated as CASSVLGGPPYEQYF.

The chain links TRBV7-9 to TRBJ2-7, with D tentatively TRBD1 (5 bases). Trimming stripped 4 bases from V and 5 bases from J, with 12 bases between. This CDR3 is 13 amino acids long. Germline loops: CDR1 SEHNR, CDR2 FQNEAQ (reference sequence). CDR3 nucleotides: TGTGCCAGCAGCTCCCCAGGGATCCACGAGCAGTACTTC. Translating gives CASSSPGIHEQYF.

This sequence joins TRBV9 and TRBJ1-2; D unresolved. CDR1 is SGDLS, CDR2 YYNGEE, per germline. V was trimmed by 0 bases and J by 4 bases, leaving 13 bases between them. This CDR3 is built from 15 residues. As DNA, the CDR3 is TGTGCCAGCAGCGTAGAGGCTCGGGGAACCTATGGCTACACCTTC. Translating gives CASSVEARGTYGYTF.

This clone was counted once. The rearrangement joins TRBV19 to TRBJ1-5; D gene unclear. Germline CDR1 reads LNHDA; CDR2 reads SQIVND (reference sequence). Trimming shortened V by 3 bases and J by 3 bases, and 9 bases separated the two germline ends. The CDR3 spans 14 residues. CDR3 in amino acids: CASSMGSDNQPQHF. The CDR3 nucleotides are TGTGCCAGTAGTATGGGCTCTGACAATCAGCCCCAGCATTTT. The variable domain in full, with the rest retrieved from reference TRBV19 and TRBJ1-5, is DGGITQSPKYLFRKEGQNVTLSCEQNLNHDAMYWYRQDPGQGLRLIYYSQIVNDFQKGDIAEGYSVSREKKESFPLTVTSAQKNPTAFYLCASSMGSDNQPQHFGDGTRLSIL.

As to this clone: Other DNA sequences in this specimen translate into the identical CDR3. The genes are TRBV6-4 and TRBJ2-7; D may be TRBD1 (5 bases). The V end was cut by 6 bases, the J end by 1 base, with 7 bases between. Germline V gene lookup returns CDR1 MRHNA and CDR2 SNTAGT. This CDR3 comprises 12 residues. CDR3: CASSDSSYEQYF. As DNA, the CDR3 is TGTGCCAGCAGCGACAGTTCCTACGAGCAGTACTTC.

This clone was observed a few times. This chain connects TRBV11-2 to TRBJ1-2; TRBD1 agrees at 7 bases. Germline V gene data show CDR1 as SGHAT and CDR2 as FQNNGV. The CDR3 contains 13 residues. V gave up 4 bases and J gave up 3 bases; unmatched junction bases: 2. CDR3 in DNA: TGTGCCAGCAGCTCTACAGGGGACTATGGCTACACCTTC. This encodes CASSSTGDYGYTF.

The chain recombines TRBV7-3 with TRBJ2-7; possibly TRBD1 or TRBD2 for D (6 bases each). The CDR3 totals 15 residues. CDR1 is SGHTA and CDR2 is FQGTGA in the germline V gene. V shed 2 bases and J shed 7 bases, with 18 bases lying between them. The CDR3, as DNA: TGTGCCAGCAGCTTAGTGCCGGGGGCCTTAGGAGAGCAGTACTTC. Protein product: CASSLVPGALGEQYF.

The chain joins TRBV5-1 to TRBJ2-7; TRBD2 might be the D (5 bases). The CDR3 loop spans 16 amino acids. Germline V CDR1 and CDR2: SGHRS, YFSETQ. Between the trimmed V and J ends, which lost 3 bases and 2 bases, there was a span of 18 bases. CDR3 sequence reads: CASSSPTRNSPYEQYF. In DNA form, the CDR3 reads TGCGCCAGCAGCTCGCCAACTAGGAATAGCCCCTACGAGCAGTACTTC. Based on the CDR3 plus reference TRBV5-1 and TRBJ2-7, the full variable domain is KAGVTQTPRYLIKTRGQQVTLSCSPISGHRSVSWYQQTPGQGLQFLFEYFSETQRNKGNFPGRFSGRQFSNSRSEMNVSTLELGDSALYLCASSSPTRNSPYEQYFGPGTRLTVT.

This CDR3 reads CASPPAPNTGELFF. CDR3 bases: TGTGCCAGCCCCCCAGCCCCGAACACCGGGGAGCTGTTTTTT. This sequence joins TRBV7-9 and TRBJ2-2; no definite D call. Germline V gene lookup returns CDR1 SEHNR and CDR2 FQNEAQ (reference sequence). Trimming stripped 8 bases from V and 0 bases from J, with 10 bases between. CDR3 length equals 14 residues.

V usage is TRBV2 and J usage is TRBJ2-1; possibly TRBD1 for D (6 bases). The V gene's germline CDR1 is SNHLY and CDR2 FYNNEI. The V and J ends lost 7 bases and 9 bases respectively, with 13 bases between them. This CDR3 spans 12 amino acids. CDR3 DNA: TGTGCCAGCAAAGGGGGAAAAAGTGAGCAGTTCTTC. Translation: CASKGGKSEQFF.

V is TRBV5-1 and J is TRBJ2-5; D not resolved. The length of the CDR3 is 14 residues. Germline V gives CDR1 SGHRS, CDR2 YFSETQ. V was pared by 2 bases and J by 1 base, with 9 bases between. Here the CDR3 DNA reads TGCGCCAGCAGCTTAGAGAACTTCCAAGAGACCCAGTACTTC. Protein sequence: CASSLENFQETQYF.

The chain recombines TRBV6-5 with TRBJ2-5; no firm D call. The CDR3 totals 14 residues. V lost 5 bases and J 5 bases, leaving 15 bases between the germline ends. Per germline, CDR1 MNHEY and CDR2 SVGAGI. CDR3 sequence (DNA): TGTGCCAGCAGTGATATGGCGCAGTCGGAGACCCAGTACTTC. Its translation is CASSDMAQSETQYF.

The V gene is TRBV12-5, the J gene TRBJ2-3; possibly TRBD2 for D (6 bases). Trimming removed 3 bases at V and 0 bases at J, with 13 bases between. Germline CDR1 is LGHNT and CDR2 is FRNRAP. The CDR3 has 16 amino acids. The CDR3 spells CASGFRLGTSTDTQYF. DNA of the CDR3: TGTGCTAGTGGTTTTCGACTAGGAACTAGCACAGATACGCAGTATTTT.

This clone was detected only a few times. The V call is TRBV13, the J call TRBJ1-2; the D is unclear. The V end was cut by 3 bases, the J end by 4 bases, with 3 bases between. CDR1 and CDR2 from the germline V gene are PRHDT and FYEKMQ (reference sequence). The CDR3 extends over 11 amino acids. As DNA, the CDR3 is TGTGCCAGCAGCTTGGGCTATGGCTACACCTTC. Protein sequence: CASSLGYGYTF.

This clone was recorded only once. The chain couples TRBV13 to TRBJ2-3; either TRBD1 or TRBD2 may supply D (6 bases each). This CDR3 has 17 residues. CDR1 is PRHDT, CDR2 FYEKMQ, per germline (reference sequence). Trimming left V 3 bases short and J 0 bases short, with 16 bases between. CDR3 protein: CASSLGGDSSSTDTQYF. CDR3 in DNA: TGTGCCAGCAGCTTGGGGGGCGACAGTTCTAGCACAGATACGCAGTATTTT.

The chain couples TRBV7-8 to TRBJ1-2; D is uncertain. CDR3 size: 18 residues. Germline lookup yields CDR1 SGHVS and CDR2 FQNEAQ. The V gene lost 5 bases and the J gene lost 8 bases, with 30 bases spanning the gap. CDR3 nucleotide sequence: TGTGCCAGCAGCCAAGCCGGCGGGGAAAACGGACCCTTGGAGGGCTACACCTTC. It is translated as CASSQAGGENGPLEGYTF.

V and J are TRBV6-6 and TRBJ2-2, with D possibly TRBD2 on 6 matching bases. The V end was cut by 6 bases, the J end by 5 bases, with 16 bases between. The CDR3 runs to 15 residues. Germline values: CDR1 MNHNY, CDR2 SVGAGI (reference sequence). The CDR3 DNA reads TGTGCCAGCAGCGCCGGGACCGGAGGGACCGGGGAGCTGTTTTTT. Its protein is CASSAGTGGTGELFF.